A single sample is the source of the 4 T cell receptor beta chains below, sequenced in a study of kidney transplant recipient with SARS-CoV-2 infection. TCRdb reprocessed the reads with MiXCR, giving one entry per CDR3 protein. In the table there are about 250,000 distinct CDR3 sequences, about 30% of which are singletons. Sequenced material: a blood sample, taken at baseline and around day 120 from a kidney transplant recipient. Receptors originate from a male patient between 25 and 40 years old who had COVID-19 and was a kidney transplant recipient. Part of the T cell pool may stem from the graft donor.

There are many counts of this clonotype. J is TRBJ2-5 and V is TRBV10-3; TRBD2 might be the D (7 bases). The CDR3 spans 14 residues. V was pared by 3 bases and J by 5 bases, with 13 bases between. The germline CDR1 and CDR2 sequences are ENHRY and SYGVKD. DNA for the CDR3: TGTGCCATCAGTGAAGGGGGGAGGGGTGAGACCCAGTACTTC. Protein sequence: CAISEGGRGETQYF.

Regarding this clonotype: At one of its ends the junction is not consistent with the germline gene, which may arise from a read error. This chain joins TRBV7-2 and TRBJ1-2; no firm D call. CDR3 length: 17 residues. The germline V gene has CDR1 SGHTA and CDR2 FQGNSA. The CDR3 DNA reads TGTGCCGGCAGCAAGAACTTCAGAGACGGAAAGACCTATGGCTACACCTTC. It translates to CAGSKNFRDGKTYGYTF.

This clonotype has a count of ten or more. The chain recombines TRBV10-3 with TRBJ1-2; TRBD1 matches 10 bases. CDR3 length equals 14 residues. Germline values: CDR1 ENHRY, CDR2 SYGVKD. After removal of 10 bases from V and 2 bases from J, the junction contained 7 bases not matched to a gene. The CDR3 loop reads CATTRTGGNYGYTF. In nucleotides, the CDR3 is TGTGCCACCACGCGGACAGGGGGAAACTATGGCTACACCTTC.

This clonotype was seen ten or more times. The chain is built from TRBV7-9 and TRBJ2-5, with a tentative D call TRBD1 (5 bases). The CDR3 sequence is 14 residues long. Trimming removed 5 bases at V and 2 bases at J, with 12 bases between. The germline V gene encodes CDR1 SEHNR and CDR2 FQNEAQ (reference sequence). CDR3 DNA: TGTGCCAGCAGCAACTATTCAGGGCAAGAGACCCAGTACTTC. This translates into CASSNYSGQETQYF.